The 10 T cell receptor beta chains below were found in one sample sequenced in a study of cytomegalovirus exposure and HLA in healthy donors. The PCR employed 60 Vbeta primers together with 13 Jbeta primers. Sequenced by immunoSEQ multiplex PCR; TCRdb stores in-frame clones only, minus some. The sample contains some 100,000 clones, roughly 74% of which appear only once. Source material: PBMCs. The receptors were sampled from a young woman in good health and CMV-seropositive.

Only a few counts were recorded for this clone. The V call is TRBV10-3, the J call TRBJ1-1; no reliable D call. The germline CDR1 and CDR2 sequences are ENHRY and SYGVKD. This CDR3 contains 13 residues. Trimming removed 3 bases from V and 1 base from J, with 6 bases in between. The CDR3 region has the DNA TGTGCCATCAGTGAATCAGGGAACACTGAAGCTTTCTTT. This gives the protein CAISESGNTEAFF.

The chain carries TRBV6-1 and TRBJ1-3; D unresolved. The CDR3 loop spans 14 amino acids. V was pared by 3 bases and J by 0 bases, with 6 bases between. The germline gives CDR1 MNHNS, CDR2 SASEGT. In DNA form, the CDR3 reads TGTGCCAGCAGTGAGGAGCTCTCTGGAAACACCATATATTTT. Translating it yields CASSEELSGNTIYF.

The chain is built from TRBV27 and TRBJ2-7; 10 bases match TRBD1. Trimming cost V 3 bases and J 1 base; bases outside gene matches: 12. Looked up from germline, CDR1 is MNHEY and CDR2 is SMNVEV (reference sequence). CDR3 length: 18 residues. In nucleotides, the CDR3 is TGTGCCAGCAGTTTCTCCCCACTCGGACAGGGGGTGTCCTACGAGCAGTACTTC. Translated: CASSFSPLGQGVSYEQYF.

Here the CDR3 reads CASSQLRGLTNTGELFF. For the CDR3, the DNA is TGTGCCAGCTCACAACTGCGGGGACTGACGAACACCGGGGAGCTGTTTTTT. The rearrangement joins TRBV18 to TRBJ2-2; the D gene is possibly TRBD2 (6 bases). CDR3 length equals 17 residues. The V gene's germline CDR1 is KGHSH and CDR2 LQKENI. The V and J ends lost 4 bases and 0 bases respectively, with 15 bases between them.

V gene TRBV5-4 combines with J gene TRBJ2-2; 7 bases fit TRBD1. J lost 4 bases, V lost 2 bases, and 5 bases had no gene match. Germline V gene sequence: CDR1 SGHNT, CDR2 YYREEE (reference sequence). The CDR3 has 15 amino acids. DNA for the CDR3: TGTGCCAGCAGCTTAAGGGGGCAGGGCACCGGGGAGCTGTTTTTT. Protein sequence: CASSLRGQGTGELFF.

This clone appeared a few times. The CDR3 spells CASSYRDRRNYGYTF. The CDR3 DNA reads as TGTGCCAGCAGTTACAGAGACAGGCGGAACTATGGCTACACCTTC. The chain uses TRBV6-5 and TRBJ1-2, with D possibly matching TRBD1 (6 bases). Trimming took off 2 bases at V and 2 bases at J, with 12 bases between the two ends. Germline V gives CDR1 MNHEY, CDR2 SVGAGI. The CDR3 runs 15 residues.

The chain couples TRBV2 to TRBJ1-2; D is unresolved. Trimming left V 3 bases short and J 11 bases short, with 7 bases between. Germline V gives CDR1 SNHLY, CDR2 FYNNEI. CDR3 length equals 10 residues. This chain's CDR3 is CASSERDYTF. In nucleotides, the CDR3 is TGTGCCAGCAGTGAGCGTGATTACACCTTC.

V usage is TRBV6-6 and J usage is TRBJ2-5; possibly TRBD1 for D (5 bases). The ends were cut back, 0 bases at V and 1 base at J, with 9 bases in the middle. The CDR3 loop spans 15 amino acids. Germline V gene data show CDR1 as MNHNY and CDR2 as SVGAGI (reference sequence). The DNA for the CDR3 is TGTGCCAGCAGTTACTCGAGACAGACCCAAGAGACCCAGTACTTC. Protein sequence: CASSYSRQTQETQYF.

The genes are TRBV2 and TRBJ2-2; 10 nucleotides match TRBD2. The CDR3 is 19 residues long. Germline values: CDR1 SNHLY, CDR2 FYNNEI. Unmatched junction bases numbered 18, after V lost 0 bases and J lost 11 bases. This CDR3 is CASSEARLAGEGADIELFF. The CDR3 coding sequence is TGTGCCAGCAGTGAAGCCCGGCTAGCGGGAGAGGGAGCGGATATAGAGCTGTTTTTT. Combining the CDR3 with reference TRBV2 and TRBJ2-2 gives the whole variable domain EPEVTQTPSHQVTQMGQEVILRCVPISNHLYFYWYRQILGQKVEFLVSFYNNEISEKSEIFDDQFSVERPDGSNFTLKIRSTKLEDSAMYFCASSEARLAGEGADIELFFGEGSRLTVL.

V gene TRBV29-1 combines with J gene TRBJ1-2; 8 positions match TRBD1. CDR1 is SQVTM, CDR2 ANQGSEA, per germline. With V trimmed by 0 bases and J by 7 bases, 4 bases remained unmatched. The CDR3 covers 13 residues. CDR3 protein: CSVEEDRESGYTF. The CDR3 coding sequence is TGCAGCGTTGAAGAGGACAGGGAGAGTGGCTACACCTTC.